Presented here are 29 T cell receptor beta chains from one specimen sequenced in a study of cytomegalovirus exposure and HLA in healthy donors. A multiplex PCR was run with 60 Vbeta primers and 13 Jbeta primers. The assay was immunoSEQ multiplex PCR, and TCRdb's table has in-frame clones only and misses some. The data show about 130,000 clones, around 81% seen once. Sequenced input: PBMCs. The receptors were sampled from a female donor in good health and CMV-seronegative.

The chain carries TRBV5-1 and TRBJ1-1, with 9 positions matching TRBD1. The V and J ends lost 5 bases and 6 bases, in that order; junction bases with no gene match: 8. The CDR3 contains 14 residues. Germline V gene data show CDR1 as SGHRS and CDR2 as YFSETQ. CDR3 amino acids: CASRPGTGRSEAFF. CDR3 sequence (DNA): TGCGCCAGCAGGCCCGGGACAGGGCGGTCTGAAGCTTTCTTT.

The chain employs TRBV9 and TRBJ2-7, with TRBD2 identical over 8 bases. After removal of 7 bases from V and 3 bases from J, the junction contained 6 bases not matched to a gene. The CDR3 runs to 13 residues. Germline values: CDR1 SGDLS, CDR2 YYNGEE. The chain's CDR3 is CASSPSGFYEQYF. The CDR3 DNA follows: TGTGCCAGCTCCCCTAGCGGGTTCTACGAGCAGTACTTC.

In this sample, this clone turned up once. This chain's CDR3 is CASSDWGGIQETQYF. The CDR3 coding sequence is TGTGCCAGCAGTGATTGGGGGGGAATACAAGAGACCCAGTACTTC. The V gene is TRBV6-1, the J gene TRBJ2-5; 7 bases are a match to TRBD2. The ends lost 3 bases at V and 2 bases at J; junction bases unmatched: 6. In germline, CDR1 is MNHNS, CDR2 SASEGT. The CDR3 sequence is 15 residues long.

This sequence joins TRBV19 and TRBJ1-4; D is unresolved. Trimming removed 4 bases at V and 7 bases at J, with 13 bases between. The germline CDR1 and CDR2 sequences are LNHDA and SQIVND (reference sequence). The CDR3 is made up of 14 amino acids. The CDR3 protein is CASSTHGRGEKLFF. For the CDR3, the DNA is TGTGCCAGTAGTACCCATGGACGGGGTGAAAAACTGTTTTTT. The whole variable domain, filled in from reference TRBV19 and TRBJ1-4, reads DGGITQSPKYLFRKEGQNVTLSCEQNLNHDAMYWYRQDPGQGLRLIYYSQIVNDFQKGDIAEGYSVSREKKESFPLTVTSAQKNPTAFYLCASSTHGRGEKLFFGSGTQLSVL.

The chain has TRBV28 and TRBJ1-2; D unresolved. CDR1 is MDHEN and CDR2 is SYDVKM in the germline V gene. The germline V and J ends were trimmed by 7 bases and 5 bases, with 17 bases remaining between them. CDR3 size: 14 residues. CDR3 nucleotide sequence: TGTGCCAGCACCGAACAGAGCCCTCCTTATGGCTACACCTTC. Its protein is CASTEQSPPYGYTF.

The rearrangement joins TRBV11-2 to TRBJ2-3, with D perhaps matching TRBD2 (6 bases). CDR3 length: 17 amino acids. Looked up from germline, CDR1 is SGHAT and CDR2 is FQNNGV. Trimming cost V 5 bases and J 2 bases, with 20 bases left between them. CDR3 sequence (DNA): TGTGCCAGCAGCCTTATTAGACGGGCTAGCGCCACAGATACGCAGTATTTT. Residues: CASSLIRRASATDTQYF.

This chain joins TRBV5-5 and TRBJ2-7; 8 nucleotides match TRBD1. The germline V gene encodes CDR1 SGHKS and CDR2 YYEKEE (reference sequence). This CDR3 has 13 residues. The trim removed 4 bases at V and 6 bases at J, leaving 6 bases unmatched. CDR3 bases: TGTGCCAGCAGCCCCACGACAGGGGCCGAGCAGTACTTC. Translated: CASSPTTGAEQYF.

The rearrangement uses TRBV11-2 and TRBJ1-1, with 10 bases that match TRBD1. The V gene end was trimmed by 6 bases and the J gene end by 0 bases; junction bases not matched to a gene: 4. The CDR3 length is 15 residues. Germline V CDR1 and CDR2: SGHAT, FQNNGV. The CDR3 bases are TGTGCCAGCAGGGGACAGGGGTATATGAACACTGAAGCTTTCTTT. Its translation is CASRGQGYMNTEAFF.

This clone was detected once. This chain joins TRBV28 and TRBJ2-1, with 10 bases lining up with TRBD2. Germline V gives CDR1 MDHEN, CDR2 SYDVKM. This CDR3 spans 17 amino acids. After removal of 3 bases from V and 10 bases from J, the junction contained 15 bases not matched to a gene. DNA for the CDR3: TGTGCCAGCAGTTTCCCCACCGTGGTAGCGGGAGGTGAGGAGCAGTTCTTC. Translation gives CASSFPTVVAGGEEQFF.

The chain has TRBV5-4 and TRBJ2-3, with D uncertain. V dropped 4 bases and J dropped 4 bases, with 13 bases sitting between them. The CDR3 runs 14 residues. CDR1 is SGHNT, CDR2 YYREEE, per germline (reference sequence). CDR3 coding DNA: TGTGCCAGCAGCCCCCCCGGTAATTCAGATACGCAGTATTTT. Protein sequence: CASSPPGNSDTQYF.

The genes are TRBV6-5 and TRBJ1-1, with 9 nucleotides matching TRBD1. Germline V gene sequence: CDR1 MNHEY, CDR2 SVGAGI. Trimming at V came to 7 bases and at J to 3 bases, leaving 6 bases not matched to a gene. This CDR3 comprises 14 residues. The CDR3 nucleotides read TGTGCCAGCAACCCTCGGGACAGGGACACTGAAGCTTTCTTT. It codes for CASNPRDRDTEAFF.

This sequence joins TRBV11-2 and TRBJ2-7; D is undetermined. Trimming took 4 bases from V and 3 from J, leaving 4 bases between them. Germline lookup yields CDR1 SGHAT and CDR2 FQNNGV. The CDR3 has 11 residues. The CDR3 loop is CASSSFYEQYF. The CDR3 coding sequence is TGTGCCAGCAGCTCCTTCTACGAGCAGTACTTC. Combining the CDR3 with reference TRBV11-2 and TRBJ2-7 gives the whole variable domain EAGVAQSPRYKIIEKRQSVAFWCNPISGHATLYWYQQILGQGPKLLIQFQNNGVVDDSQLPKDRFSAERLKGVDSTLKIQPAKLEDSAVYLCASSSFYEQYFGPGTRLTVT.

There are a few counts of this clone. This chain uses TRBV7-9 with TRBJ2-7; TRBD1 might be the D (5 bases). The CDR3 extends over 15 amino acids. The germline V gene encodes CDR1 SEHNR and CDR2 FQNEAQ (reference sequence). V was cut by 1 base and J by 1 base, with 11 bases left in between. As DNA, the CDR3 is TGTGCCAGCAGCTTAGTCAGGCAGGGATCCTACGAGCAGTACTTC. It codes for CASSLVRQGSYEQYF.

The V call is TRBV5-8, the J call TRBJ1-5; TRBD1 aligns across 9 bases. The CDR3 totals 19 residues. The V gene's germline CDR1 is SGHTS and CDR2 YDEGEE. The junction had 19 bases not matched to a gene; V was cut back by 5 bases and J by 4 bases. The CDR3 DNA reads as TGTGCCAGCAGTGTAGGACAGGGGTCACCGGGCGGCCGGAATCAGCCCCAGCATTTT. This encodes CASSVGQGSPGGRNQPQHF.

The rearrangement uses TRBV7-2 and TRBJ2-1, with 10 positions matching TRBD2. J gave up 6 bases and V 2 bases, and 4 bases lay outside the gene matches. The CDR3 totals 15 residues. From germline, CDR1 is SGHTA and CDR2 FQGNSA. The CDR3 loop is CASSLPTSGRNEQFF. In nucleotides, the CDR3 is TGTGCCAGCAGCTTACCGACTAGCGGGCGCAATGAGCAGTTCTTC.

This clone appeared a single time. The chain recombines TRBV6-1 with TRBJ1-1; the D gene is possibly TRBD1 (5 bases). The V and J ends lost 0 bases and 7 bases respectively, with 21 bases between them. The germline V gene encodes CDR1 MNHNS and CDR2 SASEGT. This CDR3 has 17 residues. The CDR3: CASSEAATLMGLLEAFF. In DNA, the CDR3 is TGTGCCAGCAGTGAAGCGGCAACCCTGATGGGGCTCCTTGAAGCTTTCTTT.

This sequence joins TRBV5-1 and TRBJ2-1; D perhaps matches TRBD2 (5 bases). V gave up 1 base and J gave up 4 bases, with 9 bases separating them. CDR3 length: 14 residues. Germline CDR1 reads SGHRS; CDR2 reads YFSETQ. CDR3 sequence (DNA): TGCGCCAGCAGCTTGCGGACTGTTTACAATGAGCAGTTCTTC. This sequence encodes CASSLRTVYNEQFF.

The sample holds a few counts of this clone. The chain carries TRBV19 and TRBJ2-7, with D perhaps matching TRBD1 (6 bases). Trimming took 8 bases from V and 0 from J, leaving 14 bases between them. The CDR3 extends over 14 amino acids. The germline CDR1 and CDR2 sequences are LNHDA and SQIVND (reference sequence). The CDR3 nucleotides read TGTGCCAGTTCCCGACAGGTGAGCTCCTACGAGCAGTACTTC. Encoded protein: CASSRQVSSYEQYF. The whole variable domain, remainder taken from reference TRBV19 and TRBJ2-7, is DGGITQSPKYLFRKEGQNVTLSCEQNLNHDAMYWYRQDPGQGLRLIYYSQIVNDFQKGDIAEGYSVSREKKESFPLTVTSAQKNPTAFYLCASSRQVSSYEQYFGPGTRLTVT.

J is TRBJ2-4 and V is TRBV19, with 7 bases aligning to TRBD1. Germline V CDR1 and CDR2: LNHDA, SQIVND (reference sequence). There are 19 residues in the CDR3. Trimming removed 5 bases from V and 0 bases from J; junction bases left unmatched: 16. CDR3 nucleotide sequence: TGTGCCAGTAGTGAGACGACAGGGACACTACGGTTAGCCAAAAACATTCAGTACTTC. This sequence encodes CASSETTGTLRLAKNIQYF. The full variable domain, completed using reference TRBV19 and TRBJ2-4, is DGGITQSPKYLFRKEGQNVTLSCEQNLNHDAMYWYRQDPGQGLRLIYYSQIVNDFQKGDIAEGYSVSREKKESFPLTVTSAQKNPTAFYLCASSETTGTLRLAKNIQYFGAGTRLSVL.

The gene calls are TRBV19 and TRBJ1-5, with TRBD1 matching over 8 bases. V lost 3 bases to trimming and J lost 3 bases; unmatched junction nucleotides: 1. Germline V gives CDR1 LNHDA, CDR2 SQIVND (reference sequence). The CDR3 is made up of 14 amino acids. CDR3 sequence reads: CASSMTGDNQPQHF. The CDR3 DNA follows: TGTGCCAGTAGTATGACAGGGGACAATCAGCCCCAGCATTTT. The full variable domain, in which reference TRBV19 and TRBJ1-5 provide the parts outside the CDR3, is DGGITQSPKYLFRKEGQNVTLSCEQNLNHDAMYWYRQDPGQGLRLIYYSQIVNDFQKGDIAEGYSVSREKKESFPLTVTSAQKNPTAFYLCASSMTGDNQPQHFGDGTRLSIL.

The genes are TRBV21-1 and TRBJ2-3; the DNA was not compared with TRBD1, the D call given in the table. TRBV21-1 is listed as a pseudogene. The CDR3 has 16 amino acids. CDR3 in amino acids: CASSKGSTGGTDTQYF. The CDR3 DNA sequence: TGTGCCAGCAGCAAAGGGTCGACAGGGGGCACAGATACGCAGTATTTT.

This clone was observed a handful of times. The rearrangement joins TRBV12-5 to TRBJ2-4; no clear D. The CDR3 loop spans 15 amino acids. Deletions cut 4 bases from V and 0 bases from J, with 10 bases between. In germline, CDR1 is LGHNT, CDR2 FRNRAP. The CDR3 loop is CASGSVRLAKNIQYF. DNA for the CDR3: TGTGCTAGTGGTTCCGTACGACTAGCCAAAAACATTCAGTACTTC.

As concerns this clone: Distinct nucleotide sequences in the sample also encode this CDR3. The V and J genes are TRBV7-8 and TRBJ2-7; tentative D call: TRBD2 (7 bases). V lost 4 bases, J lost 7 bases, and 26 bases lay in between. This CDR3 spans 17 amino acids. The V gene's germline CDR1 is SGHVS and CDR2 FQNEAQ. In DNA form, the CDR3 reads TGTGCCAGCAGCTCCACGGGGGGCCCTCAGGGGTCTACGGAGCAGTACTTC. Translated: CASSSTGGPQGSTEQYF.

Turning to this clone: This is likely a read error, given that the CDR3 carries no conserved phenylalanine or tryptophan at its end. The chain joins TRBV6-5 to TRBJ1-2; D is possibly TRBD1 (6 bases). Trimming removed 2 bases from V and 1 base from J, with 11 bases in between. The length of the CDR3 is 15 residues. CDR1 and CDR2 from the germline V gene are MNHEY and SVGAGI. DNA of the CDR3: TGTGCCAGCAGTTACACAGGGAAGGGTAACTATGGCTACACCCTC. Its translation: CASSYTGKGNYGYTL.

The chain joins TRBV4-1 to TRBJ2-1; 11 bases are shared with TRBD2. J gave up 5 bases and V 1 base, and 16 bases lay outside the gene matches. The length of the CDR3 is 20 residues. Per the germline V gene, CDR1 is MGHRA and CDR2 is YSYEKL. The CDR3 DNA reads as TGCGCCAGCAGCCAAGGGATTTTGTTCGGCGGGACTAGCGGTCACAATGAGCAGTTCTTC. It codes for CASSQGILFGGTSGHNEQFF.

There are a few counts of this clone. V usage is TRBV25-1 and J usage is TRBJ2-2, with D tentatively TRBD2 (7 bases). The CDR3 has 16 amino acids. V lost 1 base to trimming and J lost 6 bases, with 15 bases between them. The germline V gene has CDR1 MGHDK and CDR2 SYGVNS. CDR3 sequence (DNA): TGTGCCAGCAGTGAATTCCGGGGGGCGCCCGCCGGGGAGCTGTTTTTT. Translated, it gives CASSEFRGAPAGELFF.

This chain uses TRBV6-5 with TRBJ2-7, with 8 bases aligning to TRBD2. The germline CDR1 and CDR2 sequences are MNHEY and SVGAGI. The V segment lost 5 bases and the J segment 3 bases; nucleotides outside the gene matches: 6. This CDR3 spans 14 amino acids. The CDR3 reads CASSSRGGNYEQYF. The CDR3 DNA sequence: TGTGCCAGCAGTAGTCGGGGGGGAAACTACGAGCAGTACTTC.

CDR3 protein: CASSNTGTYEQYF. The CDR3 DNA reads as TGTGCCAGCAGCAATACAGGGACCTACGAGCAGTACTTC. The chain combines TRBV6-5 with TRBJ2-7, with a tentative D call TRBD1 (6 bases). Germline values: CDR1 MNHEY, CDR2 SVGAGI. This CDR3 is built from 13 residues. V lost 6 bases and J 2 bases, leaving 11 bases between the germline ends.

The CDR3 DNA is TGTGCCTGGAGTCCCCCCCTGACAGGGCCAGATCAGCCCCAGCATTTT. Its translation: CAWSPPLTGPDQPQHF. V gene TRBV30 combines with J gene TRBJ1-5; 7 bases are a match to TRBD1. CDR1 and CDR2 (germline): GTSNPN, SVGIG (reference sequence). The ends lost 2 bases at V and 5 bases at J; junction bases unmatched: 12. The CDR3 is made up of 16 amino acids.